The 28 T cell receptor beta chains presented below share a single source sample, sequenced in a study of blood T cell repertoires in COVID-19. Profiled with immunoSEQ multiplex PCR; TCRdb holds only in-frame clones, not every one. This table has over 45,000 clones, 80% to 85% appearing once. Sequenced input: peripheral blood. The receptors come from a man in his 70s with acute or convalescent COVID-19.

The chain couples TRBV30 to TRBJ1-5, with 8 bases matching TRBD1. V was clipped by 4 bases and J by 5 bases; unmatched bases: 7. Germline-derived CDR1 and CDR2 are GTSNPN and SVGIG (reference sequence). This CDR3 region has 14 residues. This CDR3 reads CAWTRTGSYQPQHF. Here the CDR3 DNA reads TGTGCCTGGACTAGGACAGGGAGCTATCAGCCCCAGCATTTT.

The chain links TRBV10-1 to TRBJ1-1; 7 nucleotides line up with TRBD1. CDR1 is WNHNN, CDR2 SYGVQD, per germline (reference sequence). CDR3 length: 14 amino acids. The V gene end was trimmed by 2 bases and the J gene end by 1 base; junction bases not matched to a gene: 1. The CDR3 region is CASSEAGGNTEAFF. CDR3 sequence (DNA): TGCGCCAGCAGTGAGGCAGGGGGGAACACTGAAGCTTTCTTT.

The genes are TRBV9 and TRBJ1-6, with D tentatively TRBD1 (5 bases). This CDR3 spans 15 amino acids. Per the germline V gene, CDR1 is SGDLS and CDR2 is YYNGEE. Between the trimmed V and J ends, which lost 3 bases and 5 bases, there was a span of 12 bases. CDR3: CASSGNRGDNSPLHF. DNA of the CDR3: TGTGCCAGCAGCGGTAACCGGGGGGATAATTCACCCCTCCACTTT.

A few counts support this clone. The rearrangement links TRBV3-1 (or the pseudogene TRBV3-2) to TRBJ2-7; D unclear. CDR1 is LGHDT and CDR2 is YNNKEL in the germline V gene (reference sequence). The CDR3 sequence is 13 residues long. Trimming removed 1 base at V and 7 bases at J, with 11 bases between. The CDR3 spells CASSQGQKMEQYF. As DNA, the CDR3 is TGTGCCAGCAGCCAAGGGCAGAAGATGGAGCAGTACTTC.

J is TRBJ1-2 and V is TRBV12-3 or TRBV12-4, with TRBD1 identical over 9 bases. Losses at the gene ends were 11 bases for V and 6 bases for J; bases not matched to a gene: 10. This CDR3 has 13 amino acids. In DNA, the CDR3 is TGTGCCGGAACCCGGGACAGGGAGGATGGCTACACCTTC. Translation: CAGTRDREDGYTF.

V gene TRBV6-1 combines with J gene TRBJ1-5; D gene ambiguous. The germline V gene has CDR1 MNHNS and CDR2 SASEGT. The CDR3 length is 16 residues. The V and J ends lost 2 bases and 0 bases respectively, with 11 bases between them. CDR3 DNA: TGTGCCAGCAGTGAATTACGCGCCTATAGCAATCAGCCCCAGCATTTT. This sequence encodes CASSELRAYSNQPQHF.

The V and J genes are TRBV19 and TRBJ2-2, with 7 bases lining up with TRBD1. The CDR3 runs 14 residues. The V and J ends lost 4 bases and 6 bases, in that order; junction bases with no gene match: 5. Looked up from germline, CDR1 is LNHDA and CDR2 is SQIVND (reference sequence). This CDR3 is CASSTYRGSGELFF. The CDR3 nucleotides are TGTGCCAGTAGTACGTACAGGGGATCCGGGGAGCTGTTTTTT.

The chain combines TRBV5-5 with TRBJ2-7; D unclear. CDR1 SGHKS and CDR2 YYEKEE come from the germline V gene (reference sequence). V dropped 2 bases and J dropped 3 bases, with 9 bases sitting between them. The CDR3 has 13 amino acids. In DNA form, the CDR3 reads TGTGCCAGCAGCTTAATGCTAGGCTACGAGCAGTACTTC. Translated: CASSLMLGYEQYF.

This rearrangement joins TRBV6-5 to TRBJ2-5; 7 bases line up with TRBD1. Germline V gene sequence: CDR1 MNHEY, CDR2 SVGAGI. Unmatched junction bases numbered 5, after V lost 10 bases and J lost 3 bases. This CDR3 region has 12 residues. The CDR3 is CATTGTEETQYF. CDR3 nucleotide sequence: TGTGCCACGACCGGGACAGAAGAGACCCAGTACTTC.

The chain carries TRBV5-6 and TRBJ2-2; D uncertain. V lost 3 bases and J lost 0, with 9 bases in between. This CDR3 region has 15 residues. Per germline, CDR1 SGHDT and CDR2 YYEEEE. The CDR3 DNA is TGTGCCAGCAGCTCCCTAGGAGCGAACACCGGGGAGCTGTTTTTT. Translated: CASSSLGANTGELFF.

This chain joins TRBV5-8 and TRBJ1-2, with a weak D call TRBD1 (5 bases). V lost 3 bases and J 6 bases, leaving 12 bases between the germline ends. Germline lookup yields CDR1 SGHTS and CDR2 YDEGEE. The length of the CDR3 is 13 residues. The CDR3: CASSYGTKDGYTF. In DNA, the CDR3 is TGTGCCAGCAGCTACGGGACTAAGGATGGCTACACCTTC.

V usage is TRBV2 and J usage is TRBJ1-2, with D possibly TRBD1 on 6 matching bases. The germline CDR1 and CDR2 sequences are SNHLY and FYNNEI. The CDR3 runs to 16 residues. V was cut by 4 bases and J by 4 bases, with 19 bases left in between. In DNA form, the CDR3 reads TGTGCCAGCAGTGCCACATACAGGGCCGAGGGCTATGGCTACACCTTC. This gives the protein CASSATYRAEGYGYTF.

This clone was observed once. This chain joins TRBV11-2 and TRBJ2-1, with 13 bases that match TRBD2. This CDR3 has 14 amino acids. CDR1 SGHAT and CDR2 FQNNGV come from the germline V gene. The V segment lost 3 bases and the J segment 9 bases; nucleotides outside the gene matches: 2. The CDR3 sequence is CASSLGLAGTEQFF. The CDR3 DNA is TGTGCCAGCAGCTTGGGACTAGCGGGAACTGAGCAGTTCTTC. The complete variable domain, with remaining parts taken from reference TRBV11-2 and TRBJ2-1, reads EAGVAQSPRYKIIEKRQSVAFWCNPISGHATLYWYQQILGQGPKLLIQFQNNGVVDDSQLPKDRFSAERLKGVDSTLKIQPAKLEDSAVYLCASSLGLAGTEQFFGPGTRLTVL.

CDR3 residues: CASSHQARGPGNEQFF. The CDR3 DNA follows: TGTGCCAGCAGCCACCAAGCGAGGGGGCCTGGAAATGAGCAGTTCTTC. The chain joins TRBV3-1 (or the pseudogene TRBV3-2) to TRBJ2-1; 7 bases are shared with TRBD1. The germline CDR1 and CDR2 sequences are LGHDT and YNNKEL (reference sequence). V was pared by 3 bases and J by 7 bases, with 12 bases of the junction left unmatched. The CDR3 has 16 amino acids.

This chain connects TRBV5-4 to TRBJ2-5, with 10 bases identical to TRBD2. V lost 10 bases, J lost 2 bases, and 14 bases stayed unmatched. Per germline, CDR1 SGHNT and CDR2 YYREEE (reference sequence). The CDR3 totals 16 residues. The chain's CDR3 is CASGRGGLAEQETQYF. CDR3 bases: TGTGCCTCGGGAAGGGGCGGACTAGCGGAACAAGAGACCCAGTACTTC. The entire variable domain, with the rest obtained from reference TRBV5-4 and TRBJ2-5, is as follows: ETGVTQSPTHLIKTRGQQVTLRCSSQSGHNTVSWYQQALGQGPQFIFQYYREEENGRGNFPPRFSGLQFPNYSSELNVNALELDDSALYLCASGRGGLAEQETQYFGPGTRLLVL.

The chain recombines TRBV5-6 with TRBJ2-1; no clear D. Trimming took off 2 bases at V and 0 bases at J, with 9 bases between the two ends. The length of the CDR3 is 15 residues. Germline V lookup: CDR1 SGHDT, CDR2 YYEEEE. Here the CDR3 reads CASSLGRSSYNEQFF. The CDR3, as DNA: TGTGCCAGCAGCTTAGGCCGGAGCTCCTACAATGAGCAGTTCTTC.

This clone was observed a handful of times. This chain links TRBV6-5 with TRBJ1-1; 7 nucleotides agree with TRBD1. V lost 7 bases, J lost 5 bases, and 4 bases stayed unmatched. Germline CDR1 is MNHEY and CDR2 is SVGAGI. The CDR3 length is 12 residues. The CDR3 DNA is TGTGCCAGCACTGGGGACAGAACTGAAGCTTTCTTT. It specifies CASTGDRTEAFF.

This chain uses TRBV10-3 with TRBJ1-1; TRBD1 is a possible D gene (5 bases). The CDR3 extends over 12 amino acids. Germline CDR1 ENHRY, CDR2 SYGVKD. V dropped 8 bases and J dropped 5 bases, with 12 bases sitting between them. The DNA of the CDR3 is TGTGCCATCTCCTTCGGGGGGACTGAAGCTTTCTTT. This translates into CAISFGGTEAFF.

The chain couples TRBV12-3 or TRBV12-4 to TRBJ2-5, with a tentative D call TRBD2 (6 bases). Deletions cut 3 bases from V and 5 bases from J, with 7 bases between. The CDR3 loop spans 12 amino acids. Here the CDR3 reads CASSFGGETQYF. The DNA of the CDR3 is TGTGCCAGCAGTTTTGGGGGGGAGACCCAGTACTTC.

CDR3 nucleotide sequence: TGTGCCAGCAGCCGGGCCTCACCCCCAGGGGAGACCCAGTACTTC. This encodes CASSRASPPGETQYF. The rearrangement links TRBV14 to TRBJ2-5, with D possibly matching TRBD1 (5 bases). CDR3 size: 15 residues. Germline CDR1 and CDR2: SGHDN and FVKESK. V gave up 4 bases and J gave up 5 bases, with 17 bases separating them.

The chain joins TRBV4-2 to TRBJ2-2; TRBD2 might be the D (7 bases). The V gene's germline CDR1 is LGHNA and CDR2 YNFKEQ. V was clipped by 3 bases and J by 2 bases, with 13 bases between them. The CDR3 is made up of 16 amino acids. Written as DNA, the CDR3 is TGTGCCAGCAGCCAGGGGGGGACAATAAACACCGGGGAGCTGTTTTTT. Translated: CASSQGGTINTGELFF.

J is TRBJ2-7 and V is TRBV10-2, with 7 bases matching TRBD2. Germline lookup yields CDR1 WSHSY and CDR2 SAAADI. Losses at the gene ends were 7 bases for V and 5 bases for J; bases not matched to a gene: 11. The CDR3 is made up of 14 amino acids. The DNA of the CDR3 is TGCGCCAGCACTTCGTCTGGAAGCGGGAACGAGCAGTACTTC. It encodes CASTSSGSGNEQYF.

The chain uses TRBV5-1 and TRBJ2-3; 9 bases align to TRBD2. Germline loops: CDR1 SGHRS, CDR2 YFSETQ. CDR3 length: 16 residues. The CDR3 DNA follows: TGCGCGACCAGCGGACGCGGCGGGGGGGCCGCAGATACGCAGTATTTT. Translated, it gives CATSGRGGGAADTQYF.

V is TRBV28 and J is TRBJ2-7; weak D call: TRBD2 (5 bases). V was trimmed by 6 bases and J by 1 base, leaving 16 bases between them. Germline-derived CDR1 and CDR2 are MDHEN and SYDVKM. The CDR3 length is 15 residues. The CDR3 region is CASRIESGFSYEQYF. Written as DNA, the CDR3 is TGTGCCAGCAGGATCGAGTCGGGATTTTCCTACGAGCAGTACTTC.

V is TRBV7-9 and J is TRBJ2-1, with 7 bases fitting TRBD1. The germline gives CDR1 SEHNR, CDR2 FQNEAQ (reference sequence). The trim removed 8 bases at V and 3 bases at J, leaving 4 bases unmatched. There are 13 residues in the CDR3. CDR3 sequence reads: CASDRDSYNEQFF. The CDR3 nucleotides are TGTGCCAGCGACCGGGACAGCTACAATGAGCAGTTCTTC.

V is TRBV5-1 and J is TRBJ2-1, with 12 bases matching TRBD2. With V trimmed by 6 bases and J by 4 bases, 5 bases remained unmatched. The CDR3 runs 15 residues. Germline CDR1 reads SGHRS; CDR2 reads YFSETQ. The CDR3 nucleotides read TGCGCCAGCATCTCCGGACTAGCGGGATACAATGAGCAGTTCTTC. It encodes CASISGLAGYNEQFF.

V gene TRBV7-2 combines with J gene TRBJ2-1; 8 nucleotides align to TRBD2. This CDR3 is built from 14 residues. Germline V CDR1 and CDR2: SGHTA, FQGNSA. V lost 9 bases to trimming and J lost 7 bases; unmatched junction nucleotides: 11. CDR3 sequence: CASKARAGDNEQFF. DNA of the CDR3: TGTGCCAGTAAGGCCCGAGCGGGAGATAATGAGCAGTTCTTC.

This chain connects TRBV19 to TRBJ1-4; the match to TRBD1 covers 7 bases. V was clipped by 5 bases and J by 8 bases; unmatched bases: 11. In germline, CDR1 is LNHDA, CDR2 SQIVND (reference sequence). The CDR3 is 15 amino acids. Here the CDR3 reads CASSFRDREKEKLFF. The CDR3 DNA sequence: TGTGCCAGTAGTTTCCGCGACAGGGAGAAAGAAAAACTGTTTTTT. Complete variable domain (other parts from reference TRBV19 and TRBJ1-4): DGGITQSPKYLFRKEGQNVTLSCEQNLNHDAMYWYRQDPGQGLRLIYYSQIVNDFQKGDIAEGYSVSREKKESFPLTVTSAQKNPTAFYLCASSFRDREKEKLFFGSGTQLSVL.